What follows are 22 T cell receptor beta chains derived from one specimen sequenced in a study of cytomegalovirus exposure and HLA in healthy donors. Both 60 Vbeta primers and 13 Jbeta primers went into the PCR. The repertoire was sequenced with immunoSEQ multiplex PCR; TCRdb's copy has only in-frame clones and lacks some. The sample gives roughly 140,000 clones, more than 65% of which show up once; 1.5% to 2% is in the top ten. The sample consisted of PBMCs. Source of these receptors: a woman in her 30s in good health and CMV-seronegative.

Written as DNA, the CDR3 is TGTGCCAGCAGTTCCCCACCGGTCGGGGAGATAGCTTTCTTT. Protein: CASSSPPVGEIAFF. J is TRBJ1-1 and V is TRBV28; D remains unclear. Germline assignment: CDR1 MDHEN and CDR2 SYDVKM. Trimming took off 4 bases at V and 10 bases at J, with 19 bases between the two ends. The CDR3 has 14 residues. The full variable domain, its missing parts supplied by reference TRBV28 and TRBJ1-1, is DVKVTQSSRYLVKRTGEKVFLECVQDMDHENMFWYRQDPGLGLRLIYFSYDVKMKEKGDIPEGYSVSREKKERFSLILESASTNQTSMYLCASSSPPVGEIAFFGQGTRLTVV.

The chain joins TRBV30 to TRBJ1-3; perhaps TRBD1 as D (6 bases). The CDR3 loop spans 14 amino acids. V dropped 7 bases and J dropped 2 bases, with 15 bases sitting between them. From germline, CDR1 is GTSNPN and CDR2 SVGIG (reference sequence). The CDR3 here is CAFGTSSTGNTIYF. The CDR3, as DNA: TGTGCCTTCGGGACATCTTCTACTGGAAACACCATATATTTT.

The chain combines TRBV27 with TRBJ2-3; TRBD2 matches at 14 bases. With 8 bases clipped from V and 4 bases from J, the junction kept 14 bases outside the gene matches. The germline V gene encodes CDR1 MNHEY and CDR2 SMNVEV (reference sequence). This CDR3 spans 18 amino acids. The CDR3 loop is CASGVYPGLAGVPDTQYF. CDR3 nucleotide sequence: TGTGCCAGCGGAGTTTACCCGGGACTAGCGGGAGTCCCAGATACGCAGTATTTT.

V is TRBV18 and J is TRBJ2-2, with TRBD2 as a possible D gene (5 bases). The CDR3 is 15 amino acids. V lost 0 bases and J 7 bases, leaving 12 bases between the germline ends. From germline, CDR1 is KGHSH and CDR2 LQKENI. CDR3 nucleotide sequence: TGTGCCAGCTCACCACCGACGCCCCGGGGCGGGGAGCTGTTTTTT. Residues: CASSPPTPRGGELFF.

The chain has TRBV6-5 and TRBJ1-6, with a weak D call TRBD1 (5 bases). V gave up 4 bases and J gave up 7 bases, with 14 bases separating them. This CDR3 spans 15 amino acids. The V gene's germline CDR1 is MNHEY and CDR2 SVGAGI. This CDR3 reads CASSFRARGNSPLHF. In DNA, the CDR3 is TGTGCCAGCAGTTTCAGGGCACGGGGGAATTCACCCCTCCACTTT.

The J gene is TRBJ2-3, the V gene TRBV2; no reliable D call. The CDR3 runs 13 residues. Trimming stripped 6 bases from V and 2 bases from J, with 9 bases between. Germline assignment: CDR1 SNHLY and CDR2 FYNNEI. For the CDR3, the DNA is TGTGCCAGCAGCGGAGAAATCACAGATACGCAGTATTTT. It codes for CASSGEITDTQYF. The full variable domain, its missing parts supplied by reference TRBV2 and TRBJ2-3, is EPEVTQTPSHQVTQMGQEVILRCVPISNHLYFYWYRQILGQKVEFLVSFYNNEISEKSEIFDDQFSVERPDGSNFTLKIRSTKLEDSAMYFCASSGEITDTQYFGPGTRLTVL.

This clone was recorded a few times. This chain connects TRBV19 to TRBJ2-1; 8 nucleotides align to TRBD2. The germline V gene encodes CDR1 LNHDA and CDR2 SQIVND (reference sequence). The CDR3 runs 15 residues. With V trimmed by 9 bases and J by 4 bases, 11 bases remained unmatched. The CDR3 loop reads CASKARPSGYNEQFF. CDR3 DNA: TGTGCCAGCAAAGCCCGACCTAGCGGGTACAATGAGCAGTTCTTC.

The chain combines TRBV2 with TRBJ1-5, with 8 bases aligning to TRBD1. With V trimmed by 6 bases and J by 7 bases, 8 bases remained unmatched. Germline V gives CDR1 SNHLY, CDR2 FYNNEI. The CDR3 contains 14 residues. In DNA, the CDR3 is TGTGCCAGCAGCGCGACAGGGGTGGTGCAGCCCCAGCATTTT. Translation gives CASSATGVVQPQHF.

The chain is built from TRBV30 and TRBJ2-5; 11 positions match TRBD2. The trim removed 5 bases at V and 5 bases at J, leaving 7 bases unmatched. CDR1 and CDR2 (germline): GTSNPN, SVGIG (reference sequence). This CDR3 contains 14 residues. This CDR3 is CAWGVAGGHETQYF. CDR3 bases: TGTGCCTGGGGGGTAGCGGGGGGGCACGAGACCCAGTACTTC.

The chain links TRBV5-6 to TRBJ2-1, with D maybe TRBD1 (6 bases). Germline-derived CDR1 and CDR2 are SGHDT and YYEEEE. V lost 4 bases and J 3 bases, leaving 11 bases between the germline ends. The CDR3 is 14 residues long. CDR3 in DNA: TGTGCCAGCAGCCTTAGGACAGTCTACAATGAGCAGTTCTTC. This encodes CASSLRTVYNEQFF.

The rearrangement joins TRBV10-3 to TRBJ2-5, with D maybe TRBD1 (5 bases). This CDR3 is 16 amino acids long. The V and J ends lost 4 bases and 2 bases respectively, with 17 bases between them. Germline CDR1 ENHRY, CDR2 SYGVKD. Here the CDR3 DNA reads TGTGCCATCAGTGGGACAAACCACGGGCCTCAAGAGACCCAGTACTTC. Translating gives CAISGTNHGPQETQYF.

This chain links TRBV6-1 with TRBJ1-5; 10 nucleotides match TRBD1. The V gene end was trimmed by 2 bases and the J gene end by 4 bases; junction bases not matched to a gene: 2. This CDR3 spans 15 amino acids. Germline V CDR1 and CDR2: MNHNS, SASEGT. CDR3 sequence (DNA): TGTGCCAGCAGTGAACGGGGACAGGGGAATCAGCCCCAGCATTTT. Amino acid sequence: CASSERGQGNQPQHF.

The chain links TRBV20-1 to TRBJ2-7; TRBD2 matches at 7 bases. Germline V CDR1 and CDR2: DFQATT, SNEGSKA (reference sequence). The CDR3 runs to 11 residues. The J segment lost 5 bases and the V segment lost 6 bases, leaving 4 bases of the junction unmatched. The CDR3 loop is CSALRGDEQYV. The CDR3 region has the DNA TGCAGTGCCTTACGGGGGGACGAGCAGTACGTC.

The chain couples TRBV7-8 to TRBJ2-7, with unresolved D. V lost 1 base to trimming and J lost 1 base, with 8 bases between them. Germline V gives CDR1 SGHVS, CDR2 FQNEAQ. The CDR3 extends over 14 amino acids. The CDR3 sequence: CASSLGSTSYEQYF. Here the CDR3 DNA reads TGTGCCAGCAGCTTAGGGTCCACATCCTACGAGCAGTACTTC.

The rearrangement links TRBV11-2 to TRBJ1-2; TRBD1 agrees at 9 bases. The ends lost 4 bases at V and 0 bases at J; junction bases unmatched: 6. CDR1 and CDR2 (germline): SGHAT, FQNNGV. This CDR3 is built from 16 residues. CDR3 sequence: CASSSGTGLSNYGYTF. For the CDR3, the DNA is TGTGCCAGCAGCTCCGGGACAGGGCTCTCTAACTATGGCTACACCTTC.

The V gene is TRBV28, the J gene TRBJ1-5; D is uncertain. V dropped 8 bases and J dropped 5 bases, with 10 bases sitting between them. Germline CDR1 and CDR2: MDHEN and SYDVKM. CDR3 length: 12 residues. For the CDR3, the DNA is TGTGCCAGCGGCGAAACAGATCAGCCCCAGCATTTT. Translated: CASGETDQPQHF.

This clone occurred many times. The CDR3 sequence: CASSESPAVRQYV. The CDR3 DNA sequence: TGTGCCAGCAGTGAATCCCCGGCGGTTCGGCAGTACGTC. The V and J genes are TRBV2 and TRBJ2-7; D is unclear. Trimming removed 2 bases from V and 9 bases from J, with 14 bases in between. The CDR3 runs to 13 residues. Germline-derived CDR1 and CDR2 are SNHLY and FYNNEI.

V and J are TRBV9 and TRBJ1-1, with a weak D call TRBD1 (5 bases). This CDR3 has 17 residues. V dropped 3 bases and J dropped 5 bases, with 23 bases sitting between them. Germline CDR1 is SGDLS and CDR2 is YYNGEE. CDR3: CASSAGGLGQSETEAFF. The CDR3 nucleotides read TGTGCCAGCAGCGCCGGGGGGTTGGGTCAGTCGGAAACTGAAGCTTTCTTT.

This clone has just a few counts. This CDR3 reads CASTTGGTYYEQYF. Here the CDR3 DNA reads TGTGCCAGCACGACGGGGGGTACGTACTACGAGCAGTACTTC. The chain couples TRBV28 to TRBJ2-7; the match to TRBD2 covers 7 bases. The CDR3 is 14 amino acids. Germline CDR1 MDHEN, CDR2 SYDVKM. V lost 7 bases to trimming and J lost 3 bases; unmatched junction nucleotides: 9.

The chain employs TRBV29-1 and TRBJ2-7; the match to TRBD1 covers 8 bases. Germline V gene sequence: CDR1 SQVTM, CDR2 ANQGSEA. This CDR3 spans 16 amino acids. J gave up 3 bases and V 7 bases, and 17 bases lay outside the gene matches. The CDR3 region has the DNA TGCAGCGCGTCCTACCTAACAGGGGGAAGGCGCTACGAGCAGTACTTC. Residues: CSASYLTGGRRYEQYF.

The sample holds a few counts of this clone. The CDR3 DNA sequence: TGCGCCAGCAGCCAAAGGACACTGGGAACTGGAAACACCATATATTTT. Its translation is CASSQRTLGTGNTIYF. The chain has TRBV4-1 and TRBJ1-3; D might be TRBD1 (5 bases). V lost 2 bases to trimming and J lost 2 bases, with 13 bases between them. The CDR3 is 16 amino acids. CDR1 is MGHRA, CDR2 YSYEKL, per germline.

The CDR3 DNA reads as TGTGCCAGCAGCTTAGCTCCAGGTTACATGAACACTGAAGCTTTCTTT. Its protein product is CASSLAPGYMNTEAFF. The V and J genes are TRBV7-2 and TRBJ1-1; D gene uncertain. The CDR3 has 16 residues. V lost 0 bases and J 0 bases, leaving 11 bases between the germline ends. Germline V gene lookup returns CDR1 SGHTA and CDR2 FQGNSA.